The T cell receptor (beta chain) described here comes from a study of cytomegalovirus exposure and HLA in healthy donors. Findings of the study overall: Across all donors, roughly uniform sequencing depth was an assumption of the presence/absence analyses. It emerged from a later analysis that several of the most significant clusters appeared to be linked to common viral pathogens.

The CDR3 loop spans 13 amino acids. Germline V CDR1 and CDR2: SGHRS, YFSETQ. V lost 2 bases and J lost 2, with 7 bases in between. In the PCR, 60 Vbeta and 13 Jbeta primers were used. In the authors' methods: There were around 78 million unique TCR beta chains by a later count, and some 12 million of them were shared. Clones were sequenced by immunoSEQ multiplex PCR, and TCRdb holds only the in-frame ones, with some missing. The V and J calls and clone size come from that table; D and trimming were worked out from the DNA. The table records around 150,000 clones, roughly 80% of them present only once. This clone was observed a handful of times. The antigen is not known.

V gene TRBV5-1 combines with J gene TRBJ2-5; a possible D gene is TRBD1 (5 bases). This sequence originates from a female donor in good health and CMV-seronegative. Sequenced input: PBMCs. This CDR3 reads CASSFQGQETQYF. CDR3 in DNA: TGCGCCAGCAGCTTTCAGGGTCAAGAGACCCAGTACTTC.